These T cell receptor beta chains were read from a single sample in a study of response to subunit inactivated influenza vaccine. TCRdb ran MiXCR on the RT-PCR reads and lists one entry per CDR3 protein. Here the sample spans 150,000 to 200,000 distinct CDR3 sequences, around 12% being singletons. The same sample was also used in a study of T cells expressing NK-cell markers.

The sample in question was CD8+ T cells sorted from PBMCs, obtained 11 to 12 days after vaccination. These receptors were obtained from a man aged 50 to 60 who received an inactivated influenza vaccine. The CDR3 runs from the conserved cysteine through the conserved F or W. A D gene is named only where the DNA matches it firmly. Clone size is not always given. Where it is, it says once, few, many or a class for expanded clones.

j_call | clone_size | v_call | d_call | cdr3_nt | cdr3_aa
TRBJ2-7 | NA | TRBV12-3/TRBV12-4 | NA | TGTGCCAGCAGTTCCGGACAGCTTCAGTCCTACGAGCAGTACTTC | CASSSGQLQSYEQYF
TRBJ2-7 | few | TRBV14 | NA | TGTGCCAGCAGCCAAGAAGCCGACTACGAGCAGTACTTC | CASSQEADYEQYF
TRBJ2-6 | few | TRBV4-1 | TRBD1 | TGCGCCAGCAGCCCTCCAGGGGGCGCTGGGGCCAACGTCCTGACTTTC | CASSPPGGAGANVLTF
TRBJ2-2 | few | TRBV7-9 | NA | TGTGCCCCAGGCGGCGGTAACACCGGGGAGCTGTTTTTT | CAPGGGNTGELFF
TRBJ2-1 | NA | TRBV19 | TRBD2 | TGTGCCAGTAGTTTGACTAGCATCAATGAGCAGTTCTTC | CASSLTSINEQFF
TRBJ1-2 | NA | TRBV7-8 | NA | TGTGCCAGCAGCTTAGACCCTTACGACCGAAGCTATGGCTACACCTTC | CASSLDPYDRSYGYTF
TRBJ2-1 | many | TRBV12-3/TRBV12-4 | TRBD2 | TGTGCCAGCAGTTTCGGGACTACCTACAATGAGCAGTTCTTC | CASSFGTTYNEQFF
TRBJ2-3 | few | TRBV7-9 | TRBD1 | TGTGCCAGCAGCTCACACAGGGGGTTGGCAGATACGCAGTATTTT | CASSSHRGLADTQYF
TRBJ2-2 | many | TRBV19 | NA | TGTGCCAGTAGACGCGGGGGCCCGAACACCGGGGAGCTGTTTTTT | CASRRGGPNTGELFF
TRBJ1-3 | few | TRBV4-3 | TRBD1 | TGCGCCAGTTCGACAGGGCCGAGCTCTGGAAACACCATATATTTT | CASSTGPSSGNTIYF
TRBJ2-7 | NA | TRBV28 | NA | TGTGCCAGCAGTCCGCGGGACGGGCTGATCTACGAGCAGTACTTC | CASSPRDGLIYEQYF
TRBJ2-6 | NA | TRBV6-1 | NA | TGTGCCAGCATTCGCGATACAGGGTCTGATGGGGCCAACGTCCTGACTTTC | CASIRDTGSDGANVLTF
TRBJ2-5 | NA | TRBV5-4 | NA | TGTGCCAGCAGCTTGACGGGAGAGGTAGGAGAGACCCAGTACTTC | CASSLTGEVGETQYF
TRBJ1-2 | few | TRBV5-6 | TRBD1 | TGTGCCAGCAGCACAGGGGACTATGGCTACACCTTC | CASSTGDYGYTF
TRBJ2-1 | few | TRBV28 | NA | TGTGCCAGCAGTTTCGAGATTAATGAGCAGTTCTTC | CASSFEINEQFF
TRBJ2-1 | NA | TRBV9 | NA | TGTGCCAGCAGCCCCCCCACGAATGAGCAGTTCTTC | CASSPPTNEQFF
TRBJ1-2 | few | TRBV12-3/TRBV12-4 | NA | TGTGCCAGCAGCCTTCGAGGACCCAACTATGGCTACACCTTC | CASSLRGPNYGYTF
TRBJ2-5 | NA | TRBV7-9 | NA | TGTGCCAGCAGCTCCCCCCGGGGGCTCCAAGAGACCCAGTACTTC | CASSSPRGLQETQYF
TRBJ2-2 | few | TRBV29-1 | NA | TGCAGCGTGTGGCGTCCAGGGAACACCGGGGAGCTGTTTTTT | CSVWRPGNTGELFF
TRBJ2-4 | NA | TRBV12-3/TRBV12-4 | NA | TGTGCCAGCAGTTTACCGAGTTTTAAAAACATTCAGTACTTC | CASSLPSFKNIQYF
TRBJ2-7 | few | TRBV28 | TRBD2 | TGTGCCAGCAGTTTAACGGGAGGGCCGGGGGAGCAGTACTTC | CASSLTGGPGEQYF
TRBJ2-3 | many | TRBV15 | TRBD1 | TGTGCCACCAGTACCGGACAGGGAGCAGATACGCAGTATTTT | CATSTGQGADTQYF
TRBJ2-1 | NA | TRBV6-5 | NA | TGTGCCAGCAGTTCTACAGGCCCGGGGTACAATGAGCAGTTCTTC | CASSSTGPGYNEQFF
TRBJ2-2 | NA | TRBV28 | TRBD2 | TGTGCCAGCAGTCAACTAGCGGGAGGGCCTGTGACCGGGGAGCTGTTTTTT | CASSQLAGGPVTGELFF
TRBJ2-2 | NA | TRBV28 | NA | TGTGCCAGCAGTGTCCCTCGGGGAACCGGGGAGCTGTTTTTT | CASSVPRGTGELFF